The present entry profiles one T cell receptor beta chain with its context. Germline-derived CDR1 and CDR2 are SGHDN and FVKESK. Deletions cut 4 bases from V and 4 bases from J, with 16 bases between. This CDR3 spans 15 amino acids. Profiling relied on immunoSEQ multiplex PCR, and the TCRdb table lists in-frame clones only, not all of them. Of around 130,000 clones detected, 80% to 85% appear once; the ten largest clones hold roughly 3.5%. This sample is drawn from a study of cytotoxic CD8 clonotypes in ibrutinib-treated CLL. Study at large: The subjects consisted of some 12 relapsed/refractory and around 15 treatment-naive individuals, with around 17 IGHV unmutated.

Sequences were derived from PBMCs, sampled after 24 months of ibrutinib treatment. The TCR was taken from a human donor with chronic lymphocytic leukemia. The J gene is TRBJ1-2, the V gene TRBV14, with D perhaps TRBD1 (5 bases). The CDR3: CASSPGGAGIYGYTF. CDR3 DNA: TGTGCCAGCAGCCCCGGAGGGGCCGGAATCTATGGCTACACCTTC.